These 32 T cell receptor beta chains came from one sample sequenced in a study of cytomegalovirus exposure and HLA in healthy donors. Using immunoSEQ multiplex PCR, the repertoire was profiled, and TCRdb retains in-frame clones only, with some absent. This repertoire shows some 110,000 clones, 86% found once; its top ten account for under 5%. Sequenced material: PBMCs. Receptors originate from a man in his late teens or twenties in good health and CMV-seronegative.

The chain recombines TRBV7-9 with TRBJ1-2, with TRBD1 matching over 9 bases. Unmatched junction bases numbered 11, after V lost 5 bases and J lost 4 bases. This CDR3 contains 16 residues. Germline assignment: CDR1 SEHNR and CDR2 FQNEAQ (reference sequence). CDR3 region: CASSQPSGTGPYGYTF. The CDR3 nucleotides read TGTGCCAGCAGCCAGCCCTCGGGGACAGGGCCCTATGGCTACACCTTC.

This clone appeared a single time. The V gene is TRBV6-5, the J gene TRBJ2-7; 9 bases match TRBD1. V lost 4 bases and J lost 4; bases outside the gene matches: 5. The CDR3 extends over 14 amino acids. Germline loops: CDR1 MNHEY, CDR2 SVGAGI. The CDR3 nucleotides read TGTGCCAGCAGTTGGGGACAGGGTGAATACGAGCAGTACTTC. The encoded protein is CASSWGQGEYEQYF.

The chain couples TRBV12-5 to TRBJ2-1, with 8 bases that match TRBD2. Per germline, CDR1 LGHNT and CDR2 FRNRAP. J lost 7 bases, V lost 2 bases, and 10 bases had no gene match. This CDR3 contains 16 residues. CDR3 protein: CASGLPGTSRGNEQFF. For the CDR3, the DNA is TGTGCTAGTGGTTTGCCGGGGACTAGTCGCGGAAATGAGCAGTTCTTC. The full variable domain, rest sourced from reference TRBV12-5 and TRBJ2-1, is DARVTQTPRHKVTEMGQEVTMRCQPILGHNTVFWYRQTMMQGLELLAYFRNRAPLDDSGMPKDRFSAEMPDATLATLKIQPSEPRDSAVYFCASGLPGTSRGNEQFFGPGTRLTVL.

The CDR3 here is CASSSLKTSGAYEQYF. CDR3 coding DNA: TGTGCCAGCAGCTCTCTTAAGACTAGCGGGGCCTACGAGCAGTACTTC. This rearrangement joins TRBV11-2 to TRBJ2-7, with 11 positions matching TRBD2. The CDR3 spans 16 residues. Germline V gives CDR1 SGHAT, CDR2 FQNNGV. V lost 4 bases, J lost 2 bases, and 7 bases stayed unmatched.

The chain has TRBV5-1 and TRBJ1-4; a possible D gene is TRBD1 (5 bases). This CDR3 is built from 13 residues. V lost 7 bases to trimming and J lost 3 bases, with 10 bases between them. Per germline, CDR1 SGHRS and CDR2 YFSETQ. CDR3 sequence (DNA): TGCGCCAGCTCGGGGGGACCTAATGAAAAACTGTTTTTT. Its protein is CASSGGPNEKLFF.

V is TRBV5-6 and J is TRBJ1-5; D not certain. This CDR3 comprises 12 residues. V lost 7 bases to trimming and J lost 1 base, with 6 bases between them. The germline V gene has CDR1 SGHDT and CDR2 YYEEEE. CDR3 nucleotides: TGTGCCAGCCCCCAAAGCAATCAGCCCCAGCATTTT. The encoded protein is CASPQSNQPQHF.

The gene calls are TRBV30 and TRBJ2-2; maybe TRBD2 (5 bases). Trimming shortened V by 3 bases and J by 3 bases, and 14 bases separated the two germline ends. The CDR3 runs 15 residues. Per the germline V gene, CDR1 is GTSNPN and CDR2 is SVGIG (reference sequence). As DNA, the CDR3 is TGTGCCTGGAGGCCCATGGTGGAGGACACCGGGGAGCTGTTTTTT. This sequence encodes CAWRPMVEDTGELFF.

CDR3 DNA sequence: TGTGCCAGCAGCCCTCCGGGACAGGGGCGCCTTTTTGGGACTTTC. This sequence encodes CASSPPGQGRLFGTF. The J gene is TRBJ2-6, the V gene TRBV5-4; 10 positions match TRBD1. This CDR3 has 15 residues. V shed 4 bases, J shed 18 bases, and the junction held 16 bases outside the gene matches. CDR1 and CDR2 (germline): SGHNT, YYREEE (reference sequence).

CDR3 sequence reads: CAWGGSAGGSDTQYF. The CDR3 nucleotides are TGTGCCTGGGGGGGATCGGCAGGGGGTTCCGACACGCAGTATTTT. The chain is built from TRBV30 and TRBJ2-3; 7 bases are a match to TRBD1. Germline loops: CDR1 GTSNPN, CDR2 SVGIG (reference sequence). This CDR3 has 15 residues. Unmatched junction bases numbered 17, after V lost 5 bases and J lost 9 bases.

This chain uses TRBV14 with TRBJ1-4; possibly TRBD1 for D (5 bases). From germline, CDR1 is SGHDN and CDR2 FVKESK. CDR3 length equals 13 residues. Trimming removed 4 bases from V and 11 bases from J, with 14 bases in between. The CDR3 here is CASSLGGGGKLFF. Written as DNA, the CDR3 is TGTGCCAGCAGCCTAGGCGGGGGAGGGAAACTGTTTTTT.

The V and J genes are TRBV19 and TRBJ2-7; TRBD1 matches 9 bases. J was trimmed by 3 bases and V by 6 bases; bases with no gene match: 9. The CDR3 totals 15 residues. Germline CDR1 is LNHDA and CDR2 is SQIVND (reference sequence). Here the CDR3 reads CASSPIGDRVYEQYF. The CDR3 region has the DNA TGTGCCAGTAGCCCAATCGGGGACAGGGTCTACGAGCAGTACTTC.

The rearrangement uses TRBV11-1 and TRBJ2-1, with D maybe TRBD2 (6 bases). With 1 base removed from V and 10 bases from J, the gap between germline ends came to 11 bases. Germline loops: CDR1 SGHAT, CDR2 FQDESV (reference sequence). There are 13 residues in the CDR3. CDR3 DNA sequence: TGTGCCAGCAGCTTAGAACGGGGGAGGGAGCAGTTCTTC. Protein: CASSLERGREQFF.

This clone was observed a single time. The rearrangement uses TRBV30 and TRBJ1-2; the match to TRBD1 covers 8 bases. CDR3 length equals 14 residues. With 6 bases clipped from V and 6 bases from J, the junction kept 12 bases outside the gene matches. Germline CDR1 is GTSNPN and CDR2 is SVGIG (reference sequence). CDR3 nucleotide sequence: TGTGCCTGCTGGACAGGGACCGTCTACGATGGCTACACCTTC. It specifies CACWTGTVYDGYTF. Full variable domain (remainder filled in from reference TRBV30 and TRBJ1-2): SQTIHQWPATLVQPVGSPLSLECTVEGTSNPNLYWYRQAAGRGLQLLFYSVGIGQISSEVPQNLSASRPQDRQFILSSKKLLLSDSGFYLCACWTGTVYDGYTFGSGTRLTVV.

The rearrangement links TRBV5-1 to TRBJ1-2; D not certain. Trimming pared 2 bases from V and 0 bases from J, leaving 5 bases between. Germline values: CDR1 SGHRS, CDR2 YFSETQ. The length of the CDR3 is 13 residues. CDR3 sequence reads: CASSFQANYGYTF. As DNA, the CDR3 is TGCGCCAGCAGCTTTCAGGCTAACTATGGCTACACCTTC.

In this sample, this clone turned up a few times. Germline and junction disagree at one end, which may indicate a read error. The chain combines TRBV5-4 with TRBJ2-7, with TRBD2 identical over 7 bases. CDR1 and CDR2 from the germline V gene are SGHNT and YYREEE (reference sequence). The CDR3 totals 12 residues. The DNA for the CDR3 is TGTGCCAGCAGCTTGGGGGGAGGACTAGAGCTCTTC. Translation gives CASSLGGGLELF.

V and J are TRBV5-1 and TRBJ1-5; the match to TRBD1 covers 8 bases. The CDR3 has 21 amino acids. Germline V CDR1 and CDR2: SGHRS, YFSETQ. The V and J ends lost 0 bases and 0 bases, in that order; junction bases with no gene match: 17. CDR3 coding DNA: TGCGCCAGCAGCTTGGAGATCCGGGACAGGATAAATCGATATAGCAATCAGCCCCAGCATTTT. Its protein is CASSLEIRDRINRYSNQPQHF.

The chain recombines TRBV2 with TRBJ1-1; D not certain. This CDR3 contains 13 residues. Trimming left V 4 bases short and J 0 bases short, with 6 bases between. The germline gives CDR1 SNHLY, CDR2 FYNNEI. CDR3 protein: CASSGPMNTEAFF. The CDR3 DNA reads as TGTGCCAGCAGTGGCCCTATGAACACTGAAGCTTTCTTT.

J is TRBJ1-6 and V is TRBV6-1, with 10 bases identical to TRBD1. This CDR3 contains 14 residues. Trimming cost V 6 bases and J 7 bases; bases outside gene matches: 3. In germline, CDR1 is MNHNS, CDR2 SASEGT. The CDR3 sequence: CASRPGQGNSPLHF. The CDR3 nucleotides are TGTGCCAGCAGACCGGGACAGGGGAATTCACCCCTCCACTTT.

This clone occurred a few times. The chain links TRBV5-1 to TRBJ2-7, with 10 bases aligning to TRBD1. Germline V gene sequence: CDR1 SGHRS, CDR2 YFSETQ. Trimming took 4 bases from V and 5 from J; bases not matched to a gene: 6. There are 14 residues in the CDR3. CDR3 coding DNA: TGCGCCAGCAGCGGGGACAGGGGTGTTCACGAGCAGTACTTC. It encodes CASSGDRGVHEQYF.

CDR3 DNA sequence: TGTGCCAGCAGTTACGGGAGTAGCGGGCTATTCAATGAGCAGTTCTTC. Translating it yields CASSYGSSGLFNEQFF. The rearrangement uses TRBV6-5 and TRBJ2-1, with TRBD2 identical over 7 bases. Germline V gene data show CDR1 as MNHEY and CDR2 as SVGAGI. V lost 2 bases to trimming and J lost 6 bases; unmatched junction nucleotides: 10. The CDR3 is made up of 16 amino acids.

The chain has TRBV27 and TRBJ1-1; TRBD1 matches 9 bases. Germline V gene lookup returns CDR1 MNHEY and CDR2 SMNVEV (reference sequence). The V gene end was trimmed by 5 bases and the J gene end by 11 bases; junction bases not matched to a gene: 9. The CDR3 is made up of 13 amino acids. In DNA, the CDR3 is TGTGCCAGCAGTCTCTCGGGACAGGGAAGGGCTTTCTTT. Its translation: CASSLSGQGRAFF.

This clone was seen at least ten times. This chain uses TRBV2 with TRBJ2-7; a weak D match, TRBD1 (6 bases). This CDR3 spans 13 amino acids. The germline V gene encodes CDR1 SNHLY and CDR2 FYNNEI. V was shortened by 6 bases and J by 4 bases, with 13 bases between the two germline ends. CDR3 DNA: TGTGCCAGCAGCCTCGACAGGTTTTACGAGCAGTACTTC. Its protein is CASSLDRFYEQYF. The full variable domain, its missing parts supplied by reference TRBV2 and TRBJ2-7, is EPEVTQTPSHQVTQMGQEVILRCVPISNHLYFYWYRQILGQKVEFLVSFYNNEISEKSEIFDDQFSVERPDGSNFTLKIRSTKLEDSAMYFCASSLDRFYEQYFGPGTRLTVT.

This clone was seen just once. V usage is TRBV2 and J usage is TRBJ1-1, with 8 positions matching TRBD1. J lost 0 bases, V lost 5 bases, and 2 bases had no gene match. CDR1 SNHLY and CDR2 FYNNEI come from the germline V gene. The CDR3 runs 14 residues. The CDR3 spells CASSRDRMNTEAFF. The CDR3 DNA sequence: TGTGCCAGCAGTCGGGACAGGATGAACACTGAAGCTTTCTTT.

The CDR3 region is CASSQLGQSEAFF. The CDR3, as DNA: TGTGCCAGCAGCCAACTTGGACAGTCTGAAGCTTTCTTT. The chain carries TRBV7-2 and TRBJ1-1; D possibly corresponds to TRBD1 (6 bases). Trimming cost V 5 bases and J 6 bases, with 13 bases left between them. Germline V lookup: CDR1 SGHTA, CDR2 FQGNSA. The CDR3 covers 13 residues.

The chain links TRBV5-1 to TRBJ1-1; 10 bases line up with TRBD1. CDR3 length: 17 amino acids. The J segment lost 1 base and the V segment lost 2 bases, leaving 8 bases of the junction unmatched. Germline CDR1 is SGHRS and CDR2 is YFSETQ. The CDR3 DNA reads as TGCGCCAGCAGCTTCCGGGACAGGGGTTTGACGAACACTGAAGCTTTCTTT. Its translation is CASSFRDRGLTNTEAFF.

CDR3 protein: CASTRGQIYGYTF. The CDR3 DNA is TGCGCCAGCACCCGGGGACAAATCTATGGCTACACCTTC. The chain is built from TRBV23-1 and TRBJ1-2, with a tentative D call TRBD1 (6 bases). TRBV23-1 is an open reading frame whose function is uncertain. Trimming removed 7 bases at V and 4 bases at J, with 13 bases between. The CDR3 runs to 13 residues.

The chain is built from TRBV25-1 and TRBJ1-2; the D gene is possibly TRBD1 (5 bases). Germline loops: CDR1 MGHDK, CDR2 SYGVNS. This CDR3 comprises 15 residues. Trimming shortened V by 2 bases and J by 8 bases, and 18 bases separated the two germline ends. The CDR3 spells CASSERRGVDEGYTF. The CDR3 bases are TGTGCCAGCAGTGAAAGACGGGGGGTAGACGAGGGCTACACCTTC.

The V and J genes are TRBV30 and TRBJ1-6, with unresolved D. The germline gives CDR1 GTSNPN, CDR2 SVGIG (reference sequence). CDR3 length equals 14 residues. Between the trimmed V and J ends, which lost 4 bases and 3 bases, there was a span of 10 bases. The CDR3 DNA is TGTGCCTGGATCCCCAGGAACTATAATTCACCCCTCCACTTT. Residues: CAWIPRNYNSPLHF.

This CDR3 is CASTSRDRGWGEQYF. The DNA of the CDR3 is TGTGCCAGTACCTCCCGGGACAGGGGTTGGGGCGAGCAGTACTTC. This sequence joins TRBV6-1 and TRBJ2-7, with 10 bases matching TRBD1. The CDR3 has 15 residues. V lost 9 bases to trimming and J lost 6 bases; unmatched junction nucleotides: 14. The germline V gene has CDR1 MNHNS and CDR2 SASEGT.

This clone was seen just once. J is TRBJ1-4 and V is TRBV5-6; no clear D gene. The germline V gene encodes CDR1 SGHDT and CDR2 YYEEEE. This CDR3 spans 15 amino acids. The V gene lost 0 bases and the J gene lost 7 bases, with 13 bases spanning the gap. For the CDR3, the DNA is TGTGCCAGCAGCTTGGCCGGTGGTGGAGGTGAAAAACTGTTTTTT. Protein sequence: CASSLAGGGGEKLFF. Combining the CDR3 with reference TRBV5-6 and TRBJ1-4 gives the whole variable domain DAGVTQSPTHLIKTRGQQVTLRCSPKSGHDTVSWYQQALGQGPQFIFQYYEEEERQRGNFPDRFSGHQFPNYSSELNVNALLLGDSALYLCASSLAGGGGEKLFFGSGTQLSVL.

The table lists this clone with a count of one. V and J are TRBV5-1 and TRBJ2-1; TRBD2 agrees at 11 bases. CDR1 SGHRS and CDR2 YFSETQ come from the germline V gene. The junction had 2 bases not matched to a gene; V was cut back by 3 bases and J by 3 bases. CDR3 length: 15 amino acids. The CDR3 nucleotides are TGCGCCAGCAGCTCGGGACTAGCGGACTACAATGAGCAGTTCTTC. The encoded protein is CASSSGLADYNEQFF.

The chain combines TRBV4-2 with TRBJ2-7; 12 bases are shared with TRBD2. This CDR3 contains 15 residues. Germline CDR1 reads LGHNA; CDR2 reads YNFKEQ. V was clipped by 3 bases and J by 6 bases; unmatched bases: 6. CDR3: CASSHGTSGPVEQYF. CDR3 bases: TGTGCCAGCAGCCACGGGACTAGCGGGCCTGTCGAGCAGTACTTC.